This TCR beta chain was recovered during a study of blood T cell repertoires in COVID-19. Turning to the study itself: Donors in the United States, Italy and Spain gave samples during acute or convalescent COVID-19. PBMCs, B-cell-depleted T cells, or T cells were the source of the cDNA or gDNA that made up the material.

CDR3 length: 17 amino acids. The V gene end was trimmed by 3 bases and the J gene end by 2 bases; junction bases not matched to a gene: 9. Original handling: Counts of nucleated cells, estimated from reference gene primer amplification, were obtained. The data were produced by immunoSEQ multiplex PCR, yet TCRdb's version contains in-frame clones alone and is incomplete. V and J calls and clone size come straight from that table; D and trimming were deduced from the DNA. This table has 150,000 to 200,000 clones, approximately 85% appearing once. This clone was counted once. The chain carries TRBV23-1 and TRBJ2-3, with TRBD2 identical over 9 bases. TRBV23-1 qualifies as an ORF whose function is uncertain. This receptor was obtained from a man between 60 and 75 years old who had recovered from COVID-19. The sample taken for sequencing was peripheral blood. The CDR3 DNA reads as TGCGCCAGCAGTCAGCCCAGCGGGGGGCCCTACACAGATACGCAGTATTTT. Amino acid sequence: CASSQPSGGPYTDTQYF.